The TCR beta chain under discussion was sequenced for a study of long-term antiretroviral therapy in people with HIV. With regard to this clone: Antigen: not known.

Overall study results and limits: Among HIV repertoires, CDR3 length ranges were narrower than those of controls.

The assay used was immunoSEQ (version v3.0), run at survey level. Sequencing was designed to cover roughly 35,000-50,000 T-cell genomes in each sample. Sequencing used immunoSEQ multiplex PCR; TCRdb keeps in-frame clones, though not all of them. The sample lists 15,000 to 20,000 clones, around 91% occurring once. The sequencing used unsorted PBMCs, collected 3 years after starting antiretroviral therapy. The receptor comes from a man over 45 with HIV.

In DNA, the CDR3 is TGTGCCAGCAGTGAATCGGACAGAGGGAATGGCTACACCTTC. It encodes CASSESDRGNGYTF. This sequence joins TRBV25-1 and TRBJ1-2; maybe TRBD1 (6 bases). The CDR3 is 14 residues long. Per germline, CDR1 MGHDK and CDR2 SYGVNS. Trimming removed 1 base from V and 6 bases from J, with 12 bases in between.